The text below deals with one T cell receptor beta chain. The antigen it binds to is not known. No much larger clonotype is one base removed from it; base qualities were not supplied. The data belong to a study of spatial heterogeneity in lung cancer (dated by TCRdb to about 2019). Looking at the study overall: Donors were 72 patients with early-stage, untreated non-small cell lung cancer from the lung TRACERx cohort. Follow-up PBMC samples were sequenced whenever available, with a median time to follow-up of approximately two years after resection. More beta-chain than alpha-chain transcripts were consistently detected, likely reflecting higher beta-chain transcript abundance. In the raw uncorrected reads, each unique combination of TCR and UMI appeared more than ten times on average. In non-small cell lung cancer, the study quantitatively compared TCR alpha and beta repertoires across several tumor regions, matched nontumor lung, and blood. Nonsynonymous mutation counts, determined by whole-exome sequencing of tumor tissue, were related to features of the TCR repertoire. Both alpha and beta chains were TCR-sequenced in 200 to 250 tumor regions, around 64 matched nontumor lung samples and roughly 50 PBMC samples obtained at surgery.

The research as a whole found: Confirming at a functional level the hypothesis that regional TCRs recognize regional mutations was considered to require additional single-cell paired TCR alpha and beta sequencing. Ubiquitous expanded tumor TCRs showed up in blood more often at tumor resection than at routine follow-up. Comparisons of baseline and follow-up blood repertoires included only 11 to 15 patients.

The time point label on this specimen signifies: blood at routine non-recurrence follow-up after resection. For TCR sequencing, whole RNA was extracted from tumor and nontumor lung tissue, or from cryopreserved PBMC samples, and no cell sorting was done. Only patients with enough RNA available from two or more tumor regions were chosen for TCR sequencing. The CDR3 measures 17 amino acids from cysteine to phenylalanine. The sequence is cut down to CDR3 DNA, 51 bases in frame from base 1. V is cut by 2 bases and J by 6 bases, and the space between the germline ends is 17 bases. Reading the germline V gene gives CDR1 SGHVS and CDR2 FQNEAQ. The method behind the library was 5' RACE. Sequencing took place on a NextSeq 500. To allow correction of PCR and sequencing errors, the TCR library protocol tagged every TCR cDNA molecule with a unique molecular identifier. Per the original workflow: TCR identification, UMI-based error correction and CDR3 extraction were performed with Decombinator tools. Expanded TCRs were defined as those above a frequency of 2 per 1,000, corresponding to the top 1% of the tumor frequency distribution. Rényi diversity was computed with the R vegan package after subsampling each repertoire 100 times to 5,000 TCRs. CDR3 similarity networks were built from amino acid triplet string-kernel similarity, connecting CDR3s with pairwise similarity above 0.82. The public reads were quality trimmed at Q25 with fastp and then assembled into clones with MiXCR by TCRdb, keeping productive beta chains. Each CDR3 protein gets just one entry, which takes the most common genes and DNA from the rows behind it. The V and J calls shown here were made by TCRdb, not taken from the authors' results. In all, the sample holds fewer than 30,000 distinct CDR3 sequences, and 4.5% to 7.5% of those were seen once. The ten largest make up 20% to 25% of the sample.

The sample in question was PBMCs, obtained at follow-up. The chain links TRBV7-8 with TRBJ1-6; TRBD1 could be the D gene, as 5 bases match. This clonotype originated in a male donor with early-stage non-small cell lung cancer. The DNA reads as follows: TGTGCCAGCAGCTTAAAGGGGCCTGGTGGGCTTAATTCACCCCTCCACTTT. Its translation reads: CASSLKGPGGLNSPLHF.